The rows below give T cell receptor beta chains drawn from one sample of a study of molecular identifiers for immune sequencing clone quantification. Via MiXCR, TCRdb re-called the PCR reads, giving one row per CDR3 protein. The sample gives over 600,000 distinct CDR3 sequences, about 20% of which show up once; about 0.9% is in the top ten. The sequencing sample was made of naive CD8+ T cells from blood, with Jurkat cell RNA spiked in. Every receptor here comes from a human donor in good health. Some libraries in this study had Jurkat cell RNA spiked in. Both conserved end residues are part of each CDR3. Fields, in order: D gene, V gene, CDR3 length, J gene, clone size, CDR3 DNA, CDR3 protein. D genes are given only for firm matches. Only some rows state a clone size, as once, few, many or a class for expanded clones.

TRBD1	TRBV7-9	15	TRBJ1-1	many	TGTGCCAGCAGCCCGGCGGCAGGGGGCAACACTGAAGCTTTCTTT	CASSPAAGGNTEAFF
NA	TRBV4-2	13	TRBJ2-1	many	TGTGCCAGCAGCCAAGCTGGGCACAATGAGCAGTTCTTC	CASSQAGHNEQFF
NA	TRBV25-1	14	TRBJ2-7	many	TGTGCCAGCAGTGAATCTACTAGTCTCCACGAGCAGTACTTC	CASSESTSLHEQYF
NA	TRBV4-1	15	TRBJ1-1	many	TGCGCCAGCAGCCAAGGGCAGGGTAGGGACACTGAAGCTTTCTTT	CASSQGQGRDTEAFF
NA	TRBV2	13	TRBJ2-1	many	TGTGCCAGCAGAGCACGACTAGGACTTGAGCAGTTCTTC	CASRARLGLEQFF
NA	TRBV6-5	12	TRBJ2-7	NA	TGTGCCAGCAGGGGACTGGCCTACGAGCAGTGCTTC	CASRGLAYEQCF
TRBD2	TRBV4-3	14	TRBJ2-7	many	TGCGCCAGCAGCCCGACCGGGGGGGCGTATGAGCAGTACTTC	CASSPTGGAYEQYF
TRBD1	TRBV25-1	14	TRBJ2-7	many	TGTGCCAGCATTTCTACCGGGACAGGCTACGAGCAGTACTTC	CASISTGTGYEQYF
NA	TRBV9	13	TRBJ1-6	many	TGTGCCAGCAGCGTAGGCGTTCTGTCACCCCTCCACTTT	CASSVGVLSPLHF
TRBD2	TRBV12-3/TRBV12-4	15	TRBJ2-7	few	TGTGCCAGCAGTTACACTAGCGGGGATTCCTACGAGCAGTACTTC	CASSYTSGDSYEQYF
NA	TRBV27	13	TRBJ2-7	few	TGTGCCAGCAGTTCAGCGTTAACCTACGAGCAGTACTTC	CASSSALTYEQYF
NA	TRBV5-6	15	TRBJ2-7	many	TGTGCCAGCAGCTTGGATCGGCAGGGGATGTACGAGCAGTACTTC	CASSLDRQGMYEQYF
TRBD1	TRBV5-4	16	TRBJ2-2	many	TGTGCCAGCAGCTTGGGAGGACAGGGGAACACCGGGGAGCTGTTTTTT	CASSLGGQGNTGELFF
TRBD1	TRBV27	18	TRBJ1-4	many	TGTGCCAGCAAGCCTTGGGACAGGAGCATTGCAACTAATGAAAAACTGTTTTTT	CASKPWDRSIATNEKLFF
TRBD1	TRBV20-1	16	TRBJ2-1	few	TGCAGTGCTAGAGACTGGGACAGGGCCCTCTACAATGAGCAGTTCTTC	CSARDWDRALYNEQFF
NA	TRBV11-3	13	TRBJ2-5	NA	TGTGCCAGCAGGGCAAGGGGCCAAGAGACCCAGTACTTC	CASRARGQETQYF
NA	TRBV7-9	15	TRBJ1-6	many	TGTGCCAGCAGCCCGCCGACAGATTCTAATTCACCCCTCCACTTT	CASSPPTDSNSPLHF
NA	TRBV28	18	TRBJ2-7	NA	TGTGCCAGCAGTTTTGATCGCTTGGCGGTTGGCTCGTCCTACGAGCAGTACTTC	CASSFDRLAVGSSYEQYF
NA	TRBV6-6	12	TRBJ1-1	many	TGTGCCGGCCGGGACAAACTCACTGAAGCTTTCTTT	CAGRDKLTEAFF
NA	TRBV5-8	12	TRBJ2-1	many	TGTGCCAGCAGCTTTATAGCTTCTGAGCAGTTCTTC	CASSFIASEQFF
NA	TRBV7-9	14	TRBJ1-2	many	TGTGCCAGCAGCTTAGGTGCAGCAGTTTATGGCTACACCTTC	CASSLGAAVYGYTF
NA	TRBV28	15	TRBJ2-1	many	TGTGCCAGCAGTTTAAGGGACTTCGGCAACAATGAGCAGTTCTTC	CASSLRDFGNNEQFF
NA	TRBV27	14	TRBJ2-3	few	TGTGCCAGCAGTTTTCAGGGGAAGACAGATACGCAGTATTTT	CASSFQGKTDTQYF
TRBD2	TRBV11-2	18	TRBJ2-1	many	TGTGCCAGCAGCCTCCCCCCGGTCGCGGGGGTTTACTACAATGAGCAGTTCTTC	CASSLPPVAGVYYNEQFF
NA	TRBV19	13	TRBJ1-2	NA	TGTGCCACCAGCCCCAAGGTCTTCTATGGCTACACCTTC	CATSPKVFYGYTF
NA	TRBV7-2	17	TRBJ1-6	many	TGTGCCAGCAGCTTACCTCGGGCACCCATCTATAATTCACCCCTCCACTTT	CASSLPRAPIYNSPLHF
NA	TRBV7-7	15	TRBJ2-1	NA	TGTGCCAGCAGCCCACCCTTTTCGAGGGGGGATGAGCAGTTCTTC	CASSPPFSRGDEQFF
NA	TRBV27	14	TRBJ1-1	many	TGTGCCAGCAGTTTATCGATGCCAGGGATTGAAGCTTTCTTT	CASSLSMPGIEAFF
NA	TRBV15	19	TRBJ2-1	NA	TGTGCCACCAGCAGAGAGATGGGGGTTAGCGACGCGAATTCTAATGAGCAGTTCTTC	CATSREMGVSDANSNEQFF
TRBD1	TRBV5-1	16	TRBJ2-7	many	TGCGCCAGCAGCTTGGCGGGACAGGGGGGCGCCTACGAGCAGTACTTC	CASSLAGQGGAYEQYF
NA	TRBV19	13	TRBJ1-2	NA	TGTGCCAGTAGCCCGACACTGAACTATGGCTACACCTTC	CASSPTLNYGYTF
TRBD2	TRBV19	15	TRBJ2-1	many	TGTGCCACAAGGCCCAGCGGGGGAAACTACAATGAGCAGTTCTTC	CATRPSGGNYNEQFF
TRBD1	TRBV20-1	14	TRBJ2-7	many	TGCAGTGCTAGAAATAGGGACAGCCCCTACGAGCAGTACTTC	CSARNRDSPYEQYF
TRBD2	TRBV4-3	19	TRBJ2-3	few	TGCGCCAGCAGCCAAGCGGTAGCGGGGGCCCTGCTCGGCACAGATACGCAGTATTTT	CASSQAVAGALLGTDTQYF
TRBD2	TRBV19	13	TRBJ2-3	many	TGTGCCAGTGGGACTAGCGCCACAGATACGCAGTATTTT	CASGTSATDTQYF
NA	TRBV5-4	16	TRBJ1-2	few	TGTGCCAGCAGCTTTCGGGGAGGGACGGGAAACTATGGCTACACCTTC	CASSFRGGTGNYGYTF
TRBD2	TRBV13	15	TRBJ2-3	many	TGTGCCAGCAAGGCTAGCGGGGGGGTCCCAGATACGCAGTATTTT	CASKASGGVPDTQYF
TRBD1	TRBV7-8	18	TRBJ1-5	many	TGTGCCAGCAGCTTGGGGGACAGGGGGCGCAGGAGCAATCAGCCCCAGCATTTT	CASSLGDRGRRSNQPQHF
NA	TRBV7-3	15	TRBJ2-2	many	TGTGCCAGCAGCTTAACGGGGTCTATCACCGGGGAGCTGTTTTTT	CASSLTGSITGELFF
NA	TRBV11-1	19	TRBJ2-3	many	TGTGCCAGCCGGAGGGGGTTCGCGGACGACTACACTAGCACAGATACGCAGTATTTT	CASRRGFADDYTSTDTQYF
TRBD2	TRBV6-2/TRBV6-3	18	TRBJ2-7	many	TGTGCCAGCAGTTCATACCAAACTCTAGCGGCCCTCTCCTACGAGCAGTACTTC	CASSSYQTLAALSYEQYF
NA	TRBV29-1	14	TRBJ2-7	many	TGCAGCGTTACTCCGGGGCAGGGGGGCTACGAGCAGTACTTC	CSVTPGQGGYEQYF
NA	TRBV28	16	TRBJ2-1	many	TGTGCCAGCAGCCTTACAGGGCGTGGATGGAGGAATGAGCAGTTCTTC	CASSLTGRGWRNEQFF
NA	TRBV30	13	TRBJ2-2	many	TGTGCCTGGACGGGCCTAAACACCGGGGAGCTGTTTTTT	CAWTGLNTGELFF
NA	TRBV30	13	TRBJ1-2	few	TGTGCCTGGAGTGAGGGGTTCGGCTATGGCTACACCTTC	CAWSEGFGYGYTF
TRBD1	TRBV4-3	16	TRBJ2-7	few	TGCGCCAGCAGCCAGGATCGGACAGGGGGGGCCTACGAGCAGTACTTC	CASSQDRTGGAYEQYF
TRBD2	TRBV9	15	TRBJ2-7	few	TGTGCCAGCAGCGTAGATGGCGGGGGGGCCTACGAGCAGTACTTC	CASSVDGGGAYEQYF
TRBD1	TRBV20-1	15	TRBJ2-7	many	TGCAGTGCTAGAGATTATAACAGGGGGGTCTACGAGCAGTACTTC	CSARDYNRGVYEQYF
TRBD1	TRBV9	16	TRBJ1-1	many	TGTGCCAGCAGCCCCCGACAGGGAACCATGAACACTGAAGCTTTCTTT	CASSPRQGTMNTEAFF
NA	TRBV10-3	13	TRBJ2-2	NA	TGTGCCATCAGTATACAGGGTTCCGGGGAGCTGTTTTTT	CAISIQGSGELFF
NA	TRBV6-6	12	TRBJ2-7	many	TGTTCTACCTCAGCTACAAGGGACGAGCAGTACTTC	CSTSATRDEQYF
NA	TRBV29-1	15	TRBJ1-4	many	TGCAGCGTCTTAGATACTCCTGCAACTAATGAAAAACTGTTTTTT	CSVLDTPATNEKLFF
NA	TRBV7-2	15	TRBJ2-5	many	TGTGCCAGCAGCTTAAACGGGCCAGACCAAGAGACCCAGTACTTC	CASSLNGPDQETQYF